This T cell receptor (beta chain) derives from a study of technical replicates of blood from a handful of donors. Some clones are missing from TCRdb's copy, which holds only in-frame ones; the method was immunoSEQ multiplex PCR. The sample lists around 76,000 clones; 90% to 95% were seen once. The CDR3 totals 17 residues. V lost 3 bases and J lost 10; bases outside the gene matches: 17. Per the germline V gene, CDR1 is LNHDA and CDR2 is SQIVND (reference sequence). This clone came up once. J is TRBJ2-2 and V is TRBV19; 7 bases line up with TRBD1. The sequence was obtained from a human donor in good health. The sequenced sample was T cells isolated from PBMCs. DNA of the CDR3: TGTGCCAGTAGTATGCTGTTCTTAGAGGCAGGGGGTGAGGAGCTGTTTTTT. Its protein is CASSMLFLEAGGEELFF.